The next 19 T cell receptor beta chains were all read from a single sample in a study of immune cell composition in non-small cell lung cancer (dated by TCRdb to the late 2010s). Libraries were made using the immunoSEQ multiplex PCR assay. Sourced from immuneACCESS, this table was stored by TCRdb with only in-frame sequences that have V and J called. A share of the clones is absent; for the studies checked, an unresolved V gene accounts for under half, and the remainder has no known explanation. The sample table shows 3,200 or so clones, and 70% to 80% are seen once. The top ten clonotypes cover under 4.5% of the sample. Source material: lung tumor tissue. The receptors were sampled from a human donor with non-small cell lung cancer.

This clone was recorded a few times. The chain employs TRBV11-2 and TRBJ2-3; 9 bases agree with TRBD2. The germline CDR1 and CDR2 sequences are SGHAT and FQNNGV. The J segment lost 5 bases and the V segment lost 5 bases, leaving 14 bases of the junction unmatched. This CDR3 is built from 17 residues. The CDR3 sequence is CASSPDWQRGERDTQYF. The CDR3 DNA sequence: TGTGCCAGCAGCCCCGACTGGCAGCGGGGGGAGAGAGATACGCAGTATTTT. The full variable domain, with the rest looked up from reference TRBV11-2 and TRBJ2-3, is EAGVAQSPRYKIIEKRQSVAFWCNPISGHATLYWYQQILGQGPKLLIQFQNNGVVDDSQLPKDRFSAERLKGVDSTLKIQPAKLEDSAVYLCASSPDWQRGERDTQYFGPGTRLTVL.

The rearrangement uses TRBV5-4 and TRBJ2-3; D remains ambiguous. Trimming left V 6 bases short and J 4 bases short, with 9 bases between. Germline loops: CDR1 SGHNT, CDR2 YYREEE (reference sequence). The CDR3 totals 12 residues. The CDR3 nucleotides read TGTGCCAGCACTACAGAAGCAGATACGCAGTATTTT. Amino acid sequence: CASTTEADTQYF.

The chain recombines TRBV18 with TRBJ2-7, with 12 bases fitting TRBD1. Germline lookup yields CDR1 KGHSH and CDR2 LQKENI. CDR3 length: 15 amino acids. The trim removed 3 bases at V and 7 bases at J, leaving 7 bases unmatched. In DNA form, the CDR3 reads TGTGCCAGCTCACCCCCGGGACAGGGGGCGAGGGAGCAGTACTTC. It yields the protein CASSPPGQGAREQYF.

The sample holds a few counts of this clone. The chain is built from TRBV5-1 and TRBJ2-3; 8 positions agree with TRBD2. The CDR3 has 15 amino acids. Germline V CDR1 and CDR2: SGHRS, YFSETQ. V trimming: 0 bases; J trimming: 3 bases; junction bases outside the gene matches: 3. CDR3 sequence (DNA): TGCGCCAGCAGCTTGGAGGTAGCGGGGACAGATACGCAGTATTTT. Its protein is CASSLEVAGTDTQYF.

The CDR3 reads CASSYGIAGEAFF. The CDR3 DNA is TGTGCCAGCAGTTACGGGATTGCGGGTGAAGCTTTCTTT. J is TRBJ1-1 and V is TRBV6-5; D is ambiguous. Trimming left V 2 bases short and J 7 bases short, with 11 bases between. The CDR3 has 13 residues. Per germline, CDR1 MNHEY and CDR2 SVGAGI.

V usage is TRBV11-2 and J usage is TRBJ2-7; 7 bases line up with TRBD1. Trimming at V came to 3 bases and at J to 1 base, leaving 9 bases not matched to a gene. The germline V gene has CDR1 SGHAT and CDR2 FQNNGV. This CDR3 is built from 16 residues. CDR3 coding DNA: TGTGCCAGCAGCTTGGGCGACAGGGTGGGGTCCTACGAGCAGTACTTC. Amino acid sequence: CASSLGDRVGSYEQYF. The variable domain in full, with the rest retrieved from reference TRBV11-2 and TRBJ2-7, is EAGVAQSPRYKIIEKRQSVAFWCNPISGHATLYWYQQILGQGPKLLIQFQNNGVVDDSQLPKDRFSAERLKGVDSTLKIQPAKLEDSAVYLCASSLGDRVGSYEQYFGPGTRLTVT.

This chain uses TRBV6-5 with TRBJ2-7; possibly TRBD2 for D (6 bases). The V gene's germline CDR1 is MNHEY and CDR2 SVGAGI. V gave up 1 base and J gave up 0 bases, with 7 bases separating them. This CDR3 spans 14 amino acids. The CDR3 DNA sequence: TGTGCCAGCAGTTACTGGGGGGTCTCCTACGAGCAGTACTTC. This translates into CASSYWGVSYEQYF.

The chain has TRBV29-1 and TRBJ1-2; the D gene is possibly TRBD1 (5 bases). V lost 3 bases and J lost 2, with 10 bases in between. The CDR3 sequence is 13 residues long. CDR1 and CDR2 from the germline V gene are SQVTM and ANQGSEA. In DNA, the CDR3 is TGCAGCGTTGATCCAGGGTTGAACTATGGCTACACCTTC. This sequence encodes CSVDPGLNYGYTF.

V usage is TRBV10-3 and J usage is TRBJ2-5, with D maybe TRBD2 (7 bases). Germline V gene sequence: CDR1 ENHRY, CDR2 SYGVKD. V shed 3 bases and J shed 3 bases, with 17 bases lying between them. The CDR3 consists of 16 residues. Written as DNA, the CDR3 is TGTGCCATCAGTGAAGGGGAGGGACACCCGAAAGAGACCCAGTACTTC. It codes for CAISEGEGHPKETQYF.

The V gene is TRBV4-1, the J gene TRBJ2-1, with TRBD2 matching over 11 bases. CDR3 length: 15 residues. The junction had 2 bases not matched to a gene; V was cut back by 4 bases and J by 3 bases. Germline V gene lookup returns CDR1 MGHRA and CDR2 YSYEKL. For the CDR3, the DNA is TGCGCCAGCAGCCTTACTAGCGGGGGCTACAATGAGCAGTTCTTC. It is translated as CASSLTSGGYNEQFF.

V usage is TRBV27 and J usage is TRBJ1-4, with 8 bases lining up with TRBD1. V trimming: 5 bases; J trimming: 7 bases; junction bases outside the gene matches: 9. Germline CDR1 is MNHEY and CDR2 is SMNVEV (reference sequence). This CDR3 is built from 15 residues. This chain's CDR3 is CASSPRTGLGEKLFF. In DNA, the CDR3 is TGTGCCAGCAGTCCCAGGACAGGGTTGGGTGAAAAACTGTTTTTT.

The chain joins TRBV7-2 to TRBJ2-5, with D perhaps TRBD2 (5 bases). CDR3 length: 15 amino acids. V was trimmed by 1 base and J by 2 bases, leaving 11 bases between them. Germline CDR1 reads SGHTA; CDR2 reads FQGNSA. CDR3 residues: CASSLGAALQETQYF. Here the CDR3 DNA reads TGTGCCAGCAGCTTAGGAGCGGCCTTACAAGAGACCCAGTACTTC.

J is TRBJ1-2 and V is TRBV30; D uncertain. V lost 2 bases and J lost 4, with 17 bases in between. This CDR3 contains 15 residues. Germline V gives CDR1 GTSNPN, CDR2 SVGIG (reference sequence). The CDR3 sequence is CAWSIVRGWGYGYTF. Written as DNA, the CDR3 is TGTGCCTGGAGTATTGTCCGGGGTTGGGGCTATGGCTACACCTTC. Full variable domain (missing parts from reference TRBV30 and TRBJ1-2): SQTIHQWPATLVQPVGSPLSLECTVEGTSNPNLYWYRQAAGRGLQLLFYSVGIGQISSEVPQNLSASRPQDRQFILSSKKLLLSDSGFYLCAWSIVRGWGYGYTFGSGTRLTVV.

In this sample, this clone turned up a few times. In DNA, the CDR3 is TGTGCCAGCAGCCGGGACAGGAGGTATTCACCCCTCCACTTT. Translating it yields CASSRDRRYSPLHF. The chain has TRBV14 and TRBJ1-6; 8 bases line up with TRBD1. The germline V gene encodes CDR1 SGHDN and CDR2 FVKESK. There are 14 residues in the CDR3. V shed 4 bases and J 8 bases; nucleotides not matched to a gene: 4. The full variable domain, rest sourced from reference TRBV14 and TRBJ1-6, is EAGVTQFPSHSVIEKGQTVTLRCDPISGHDNLYWYRRVMGKEIKFLLHFVKESKQDESGMPNNRFLAERTGGTYSTLKVQPAELEDSGVYFCASSRDRRYSPLHFGNGTRLTVT.

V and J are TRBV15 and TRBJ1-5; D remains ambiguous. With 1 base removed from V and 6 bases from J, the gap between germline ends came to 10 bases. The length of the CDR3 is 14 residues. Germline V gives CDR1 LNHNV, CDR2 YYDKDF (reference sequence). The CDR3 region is CATSRGSVGQPQHF. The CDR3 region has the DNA TGTGCCACCAGCAGAGGAAGCGTAGGTCAGCCCCAGCATTTT. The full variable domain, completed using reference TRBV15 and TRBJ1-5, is DAMVIQNPRYQVTQFGKPVTLSCSQTLNHNVMYWYQQKSSQAPKLLFHYYDKDFNNEADTPDNFQSRRPNTSFCFLDIRSPGLGDTAMYLCATSRGSVGQPQHFGDGTRLSIL.

This CDR3 is CATSSTGLYEQYF. The CDR3 DNA sequence: TGTGCCACCAGCAGTACTGGGCTCTACGAGCAGTACTTC. V and J are TRBV15 and TRBJ2-7; the D is unclear. Germline V gives CDR1 LNHNV, CDR2 YYDKDF (reference sequence). Between the trimmed V and J ends, which lost 3 bases and 3 bases, there was a span of 9 bases. There are 13 residues in the CDR3.

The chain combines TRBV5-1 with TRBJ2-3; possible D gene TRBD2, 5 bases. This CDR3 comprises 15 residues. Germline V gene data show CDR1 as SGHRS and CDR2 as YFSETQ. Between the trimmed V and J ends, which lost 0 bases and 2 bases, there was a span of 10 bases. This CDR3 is CASSLALDYTDTQYF. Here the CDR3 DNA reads TGCGCCAGCAGCTTGGCCCTTGACTACACAGATACGCAGTATTTT.

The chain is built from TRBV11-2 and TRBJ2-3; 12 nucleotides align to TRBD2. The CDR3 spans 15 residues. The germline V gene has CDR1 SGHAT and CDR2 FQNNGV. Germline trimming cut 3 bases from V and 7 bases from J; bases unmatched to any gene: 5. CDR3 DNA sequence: TGTGCCAGCAGCTTCCTAGCGGGGGGGTTCAATACGCAGTATTTT. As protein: CASSFLAGGFNTQYF.

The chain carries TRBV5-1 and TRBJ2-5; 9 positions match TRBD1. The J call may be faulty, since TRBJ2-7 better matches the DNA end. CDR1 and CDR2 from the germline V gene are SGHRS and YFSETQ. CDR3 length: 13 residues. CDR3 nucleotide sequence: TGCGCCAGCAGGCTGGGACAGGGTTACGAGCAGTACTTC. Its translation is CASRLGQGYEQYF.